This TCR beta chain came from a study of T-cell reconstitution after alpha-beta-depleted transplantation in children. The library targeted TCRbeta and was prepared with unique molecular identifiers. MiXCR was run by TCRdb on the PCR reads, yielding one entry per CDR3 protein. The sample includes tens of thousands of distinct CDR3 sequences, about 6% seen only once; the top ten take roughly 27%. Germline-derived CDR1 and CDR2 are SGHRS and YFSETQ. The ends lost 0 bases at V and 7 bases at J; junction bases unmatched: 4. The CDR3 loop spans 14 amino acids. This clonotype was detected ten times or more. Its antigen is still unknown. The study, taken as a whole, reports: When one year had passed after transplant, most T-cell counts and diversity came from newly produced T cells. Reportedly, only several hundred clones from non-depleted graft cells drove alpha-beta T-cell counts at about two months. Surviving recipient T cells and thymic progenitors accounted for the high day-60 TCRbeta diversity observed in some patients.

This TCR was recovered from a child under two years old who had a stem cell transplant for acute myeloid leukemia, so the T cells may come from the graft donor. The starting material was peripheral blood, obtained 60 days after TCRalphabeta/CD19-depleted stem cell transplant. The gene calls are TRBV5-1 and TRBJ2-7; 10 bases agree with TRBD1. The CDR3 DNA sequence: TGCGCCAGCAGCTTGGGGGACAGGGGACGAGAGCAGTACTTC. Its protein product is CASSLGDRGREQYF.